This TCR beta chain is from a study of blood T cells in healthy people across ages. This clonotype was counted between two and nine times. For the second PCR, which ran for about 7 to 11 cycles, a sample-barcoded 5' primer and a J-beta primer mix were used. TCRdb re-called the 5' RACE reads with MiXCR, one entry per CDR3 protein. The table records 500,000 to 550,000 distinct CDR3 sequences, less than 25% of them present only once. Germline V gene data show CDR1 as DFQATT and CDR2 as SNEGSKA (reference sequence). The CDR3 spans 16 residues. Another study also made use of these data, one on T cells of mothers and their children. From that paper: Related mother-child pairs showed slightly higher but non-significant overlap than unrelated pairs.

The genes are TRBV20-1 and TRBJ2-1; 13 bases fit TRBD2. The DNA matches TRBJ2-7 better at its end, which makes the J call doubtful. This receptor was obtained from a boy between 10 and 17 years old in good health. Sequenced: blood. In DNA form, the CDR3 reads TGCAGTGCTCCACTACGCCGGACTAGCGGGAGCTACGAGCAGTACTTC. Translated: CSAPLRRTSGSYEQYF.